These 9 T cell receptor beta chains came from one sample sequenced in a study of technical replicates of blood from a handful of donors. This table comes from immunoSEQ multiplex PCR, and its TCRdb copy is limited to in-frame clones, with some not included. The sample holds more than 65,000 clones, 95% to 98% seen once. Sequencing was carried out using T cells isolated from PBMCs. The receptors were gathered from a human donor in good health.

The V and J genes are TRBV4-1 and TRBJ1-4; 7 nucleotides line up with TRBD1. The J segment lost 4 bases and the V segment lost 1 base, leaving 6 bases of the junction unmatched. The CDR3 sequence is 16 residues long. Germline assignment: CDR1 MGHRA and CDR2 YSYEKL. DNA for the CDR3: TGCGCCAGCAGCCAAGTTCCGGGACAGCTTAATGAAAAACTGTTTTTT. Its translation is CASSQVPGQLNEKLFF.

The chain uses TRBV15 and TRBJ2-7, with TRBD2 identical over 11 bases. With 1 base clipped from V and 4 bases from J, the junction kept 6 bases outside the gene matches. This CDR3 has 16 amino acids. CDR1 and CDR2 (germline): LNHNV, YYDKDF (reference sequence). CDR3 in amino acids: CATSRGPGLAAYEQYF. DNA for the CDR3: TGTGCCACCAGCAGAGGGCCGGGACTAGCGGCATACGAGCAGTACTTC. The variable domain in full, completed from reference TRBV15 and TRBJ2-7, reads DAMVIQNPRYQVTQFGKPVTLSCSQTLNHNVMYWYQQKSSQAPKLLFHYYDKDFNNEADTPDNFQSRRPNTSFCFLDIRSPGLGDTAMYLCATSRGPGLAAYEQYFGPGTRLTVT.

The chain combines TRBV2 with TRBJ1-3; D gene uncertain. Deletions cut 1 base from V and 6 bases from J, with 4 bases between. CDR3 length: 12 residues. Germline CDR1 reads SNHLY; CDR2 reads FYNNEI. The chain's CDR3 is CASSEGENTIYF. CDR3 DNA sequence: TGTGCCAGCAGTGAAGGAGAAAACACCATATATTTT.

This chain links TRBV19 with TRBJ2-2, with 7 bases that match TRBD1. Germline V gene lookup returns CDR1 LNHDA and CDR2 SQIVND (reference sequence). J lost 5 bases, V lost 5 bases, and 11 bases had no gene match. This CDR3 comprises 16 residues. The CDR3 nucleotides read TGTGCCAGTAGTCCGAACACAGGGGCGGCAACCGGGGAGCTGTTTTTT. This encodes CASSPNTGAATGELFF.

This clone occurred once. This CDR3 reads CASSFQTGLSYSNQPQHF. The CDR3 bases are TGTGCCAGCAGCTTCCAGACAGGCCTTTCCTATAGCAATCAGCCCCAGCATTTT. The chain couples TRBV7-8 to TRBJ1-5; the D gene is possibly TRBD1 (6 bases). Looked up from germline, CDR1 is SGHVS and CDR2 is FQNEAQ. V was clipped by 3 bases and J by 0 bases, with 18 bases between them. The CDR3 has 18 amino acids.

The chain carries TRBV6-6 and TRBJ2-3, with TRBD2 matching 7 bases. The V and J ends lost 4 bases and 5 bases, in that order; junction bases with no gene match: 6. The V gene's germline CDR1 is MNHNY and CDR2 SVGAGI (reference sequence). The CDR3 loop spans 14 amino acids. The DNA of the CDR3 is TGTGCCAGCAGTTCCTGGATAGCGGGAGATACGCAGTATTTT. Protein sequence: CASSSWIAGDTQYF.

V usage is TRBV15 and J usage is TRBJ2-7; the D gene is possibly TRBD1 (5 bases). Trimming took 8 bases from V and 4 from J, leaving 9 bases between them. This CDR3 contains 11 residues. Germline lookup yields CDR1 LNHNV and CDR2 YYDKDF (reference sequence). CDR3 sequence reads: CATRRGYEQYF. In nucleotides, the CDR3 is TGTGCCACCCGTAGGGGATACGAGCAGTACTTC.

In DNA form, the CDR3 reads TGCGCCAGCAGCCACCGTTTAACTAGCGGGAGTAACACCGGGGAGCTGTTTTTT. Protein: CASSHRLTSGSNTGELFF. The chain links TRBV5-1 to TRBJ2-2, with 11 bases lining up with TRBD2. Germline assignment: CDR1 SGHRS and CDR2 YFSETQ. V was clipped by 4 bases and J by 2 bases; unmatched bases: 10. CDR3 length equals 18 residues.

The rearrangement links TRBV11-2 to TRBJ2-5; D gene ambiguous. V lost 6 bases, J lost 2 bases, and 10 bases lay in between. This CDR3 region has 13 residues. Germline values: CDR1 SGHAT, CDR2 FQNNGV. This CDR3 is CASSRGSQETQYF. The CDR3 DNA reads TGTGCCAGCAGTCGAGGCAGTCAAGAGACCCAGTACTTC.